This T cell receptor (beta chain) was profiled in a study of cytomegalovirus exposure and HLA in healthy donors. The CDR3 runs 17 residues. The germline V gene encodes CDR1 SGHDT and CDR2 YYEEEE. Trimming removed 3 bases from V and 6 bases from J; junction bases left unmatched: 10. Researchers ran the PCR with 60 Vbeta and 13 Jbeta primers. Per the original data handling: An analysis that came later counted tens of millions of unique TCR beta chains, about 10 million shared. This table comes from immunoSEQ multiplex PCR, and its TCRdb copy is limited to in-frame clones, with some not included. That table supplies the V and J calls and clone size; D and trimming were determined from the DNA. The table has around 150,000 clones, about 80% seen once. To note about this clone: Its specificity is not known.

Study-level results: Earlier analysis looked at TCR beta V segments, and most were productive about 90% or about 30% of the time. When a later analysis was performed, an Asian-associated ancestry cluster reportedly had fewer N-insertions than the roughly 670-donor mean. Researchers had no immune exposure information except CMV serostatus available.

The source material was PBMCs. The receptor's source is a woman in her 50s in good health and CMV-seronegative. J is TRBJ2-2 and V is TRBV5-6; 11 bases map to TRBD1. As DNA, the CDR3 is TGTGCCAGCAGCTACCCTAGGACAGGGGGCGTCCCCGGGGAGCTGTTTTTT. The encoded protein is CASSYPRTGGVPGELFF. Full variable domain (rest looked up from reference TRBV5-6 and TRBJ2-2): DAGVTQSPTHLIKTRGQQVTLRCSPKSGHDTVSWYQQALGQGPQFIFQYYEEEERQRGNFPDRFSGHQFPNYSSELNVNALLLGDSALYLCASSYPRTGGVPGELFFGEGSRLTVL.